These T cell receptor beta chains were read from a single sample in a study of cytomegalovirus exposure and HLA in healthy donors. Only in-frame clones appear in the TCRdb table, and some are missing; sequencing was by immunoSEQ multiplex PCR. The sample includes nearly 200,000 clones, 85% to 90% of them seen just once. The sequenced material came from PBMCs. These receptors all come from a man aged 25-40 years in good health and CMV-seronegative. The CDR3 runs from the conserved cysteine through the conserved F or W. Each record gives: V gene, J gene, D gene, clone size, CDR3 protein, CDR3 DNA. A D gene is named only where the DNA matches it firmly. Where a row states a size, it is once, few, many or the class of an expanded clone; other rows omit it.

V gene: TRBV27; J gene: TRBJ2-3; D gene: .; clone size: .; CDR3 protein: CASSLFPDFTDTQYF; CDR3 DNA: TGTGCCAGCAGTTTATTTCCGGACTTCACAGATACGCAGTATTTT
V gene: TRBV5-8; J gene: TRBJ1-5; D gene: .; clone size: once; CDR3 protein: CASSFPGVGQPQHF; CDR3 DNA: TGTGCCAGCAGCTTTCCAGGGGTGGGGCAGCCCCAGCATTTT
V gene: TRBV29-1; J gene: TRBJ1-2; D gene: .; clone size: once; CDR3 protein: CSVERGYTF; CDR3 DNA: TGCAGCGTTGAGAGGGGCTACACCTTC
V gene: TRBV10-1; J gene: TRBJ1-2; D gene: .; clone size: .; CDR3 protein: CARAPPLYGYTF; CDR3 DNA: TGCGCCAGGGCCCCTCCCCTCTATGGCTACACCTTC
V gene: TRBV4-1; J gene: TRBJ1-5; D gene: .; clone size: .; CDR3 protein: CASSSQGLSDQPQHF; CDR3 DNA: TGCGCCAGCAGCTCACAGGGCTTGAGCGATCAGCCCCAGCATTTT
V gene: TRBV7-9; J gene: TRBJ2-5; D gene: .; clone size: .; CDR3 protein: CASSFRKIGGETQYF; CDR3 DNA: TGTGCCAGCAGCTTCAGGAAGATCGGGGGAGAGACCCAGTACTTC
V gene: TRBV4-1; J gene: TRBJ2-2; D gene: .; clone size: .; CDR3 protein: CASSQPFREAGELFF; CDR3 DNA: TGCGCCAGCAGCCAGCCCTTCAGGGAAGCCGGGGAGCTGTTTTTT
V gene: TRBV19; J gene: TRBJ2-7; D gene: .; clone size: .; CDR3 protein: CASSVTGMESEQYF; CDR3 DNA: TGTGCCAGTAGTGTAACAGGGATGGAGAGCGAGCAGTACTTC
V gene: TRBV2; J gene: TRBJ2-3; D gene: .; clone size: .; CDR3 protein: CASSSDSSTDTQYF; CDR3 DNA: TGTGCCAGCAGTAGTGACAGTAGCACAGATACGCAGTATTTT
V gene: TRBV19; J gene: TRBJ1-1; D gene: .; clone size: .; CDR3 protein: CASSPDTEAFF; CDR3 DNA: TGTGCCAGTAGTCCCGACACTGAAGCTTTCTTT
V gene: TRBV19; J gene: TRBJ1-3; D gene: .; clone size: .; CDR3 protein: CASNSVYRDSGNTIYF; CDR3 DNA: TGTGCCAGTAACTCGGTTTACAGGGACTCTGGAAACACCATATATTTT
V gene: TRBV6-5; J gene: TRBJ1-1; D gene: .; clone size: few; CDR3 protein: CASRQQGNTEAFF; CDR3 DNA: TGTGCCAGCAGGCAACAGGGTAACACTGAAGCTTTCTTT
V gene: TRBV5-1; J gene: TRBJ2-7; D gene: .; clone size: .; CDR3 protein: CASSPPGLHSYEQYF; CDR3 DNA: TGCGCCAGCAGCCCACCGGGACTCCACTCCTACGAGCAGTACTTC
V gene: TRBV6-5; J gene: TRBJ1-5; D gene: .; clone size: once; CDR3 protein: CASSPVVANNQPQHF; CDR3 DNA: TGTGCCAGCAGTCCCGTAGTTGCCAACAATCAGCCCCAGCATTTT
V gene: TRBV7-9; J gene: TRBJ2-7; D gene: .; clone size: .; CDR3 protein: CASSLGRGQGAYEQYF; CDR3 DNA: TGTGCCAGCAGTTTAGGGCGGGGGCAGGGGGCTTACGAGCAGTACTTC
V gene: TRBV19; J gene: TRBJ2-1; D gene: .; clone size: .; CDR3 protein: CASSKSLINNEQFF; CDR3 DNA: TGTGCCAGTAGTAAAAGCCTCATTAACAATGAGCAGTTCTTC
V gene: TRBV4-2; J gene: TRBJ2-1; D gene: .; clone size: once; CDR3 protein: CASSQASVNEQFF; CDR3 DNA: TGTGCCAGCAGCCAAGCTAGCGTTAATGAGCAGTTCTTC
V gene: TRBV7-8; J gene: TRBJ1-1; D gene: .; clone size: .; CDR3 protein: CASGRQMTDEAFF; CDR3 DNA: TGTGCCAGCGGACGACAGATGACAGATGAAGCTTTCTTT
V gene: TRBV2; J gene: TRBJ1-2; D gene: .; clone size: .; CDR3 protein: CASSVARQDYGYTF; CDR3 DNA: TGTGCCAGCAGTGTAGCCCGACAGGACTATGGCTACACCTTC
V gene: TRBV7-2; J gene: TRBJ1-2; D gene: .; clone size: .; CDR3 protein: CASSLSRGDGYTF; CDR3 DNA: TGTGCCAGCAGCTTAAGTAGGGGCGATGGCTACACCTTC
V gene: TRBV7-9; J gene: TRBJ1-1; D gene: .; clone size: .; CDR3 protein: CASSSRDIRYTEAFF; CDR3 DNA: TGTGCCAGCAGCTCCCGGGACATAAGGTACACTGAAGCTTTCTTT
V gene: TRBV5-4; J gene: TRBJ2-7; D gene: .; clone size: .; CDR3 protein: CASSSATRGQNEQYF; CDR3 DNA: TGTGCCAGCAGCTCGGCTACAAGGGGCCAGAACGAGCAGTACTTC
V gene: TRBV19; J gene: TRBJ2-7; D gene: TRBD2; clone size: .; CDR3 protein: CASSIGTSGGPYEQYF; CDR3 DNA: TGTGCCAGTAGTATAGGGACTAGCGGGGGACCCTACGAGCAGTACTTC
V gene: TRBV5-1; J gene: TRBJ1-4; D gene: TRBD1; clone size: .; CDR3 protein: CASSLGPGQGGEKLFF; CDR3 DNA: TGCGCCAGCAGCTTGGGACCCGGACAGGGGGGTGAAAAACTGTTTTTT
V gene: TRBV4-2; J gene: TRBJ1-2; D gene: TRBD1; clone size: .; CDR3 protein: CASSQQPGQGSGYTF; CDR3 DNA: TGTGCCAGCAGCCAACAGCCGGGACAGGGATCTGGCTACACCTTC
V gene: TRBV6-6; J gene: TRBJ2-7; D gene: TRBD2; clone size: .; CDR3 protein: CASSPELAGGGGEQYF; CDR3 DNA: TGTGCCAGCAGTCCCGAACTAGCGGGAGGGGGCGGCGAGCAGTACTTC
V gene: TRBV5-4; J gene: TRBJ2-7; D gene: TRBD1; clone size: .; CDR3 protein: CASRPRGSLSYEQYF; CDR3 DNA: TGTGCCAGCAGACCCAGGGGGTCCCTTTCCTACGAGCAGTACTTC
V gene: TRBV25-1; J gene: TRBJ1-6; D gene: .; clone size: .; CDR3 protein: CASSEPVPNSPLHF; CDR3 DNA: TGTGCCAGCAGTGAACCCGTCCCTAATTCACCCCTCCACTTT
V gene: TRBV7-9; J gene: TRBJ1-1; D gene: .; clone size: .; CDR3 protein: CSSSLTPQMNTEAFF; CDR3 DNA: TGTTCCAGCAGCCTTACCCCACAGATGAACACTGAAGCTTTCTTT
V gene: TRBV5-6; J gene: TRBJ2-7; D gene: TRBD1; clone size: once; CDR3 protein: CASSTGQASYEQYF; CDR3 DNA: TGTGCCAGCAGCACTGGACAGGCCTCCTACGAGCAGTACTTC
V gene: TRBV6-1; J gene: TRBJ1-6; D gene: .; clone size: .; CDR3 protein: CASSEGGGTVSPLHF; CDR3 DNA: TGTGCCAGCAGTGAAGGCGGGGGCACGGTTTCACCCCTCCACTTT
V gene: TRBV20-1; J gene: TRBJ1-2; D gene: TRBD1; clone size: .; CDR3 protein: CSTPTGKSTF; CDR3 DNA: TGCAGTACCCCGACAGGGAAGTCCACCTTC
V gene: TRBV10-3; J gene: TRBJ1-1; D gene: TRBD1; clone size: .; CDR3 protein: CAISARDRGDTEAFF; CDR3 DNA: TGTGCCATCAGTGCAAGGGACAGGGGAGACACTGAAGCTTTCTTT
V gene: TRBV29-1; J gene: TRBJ2-6; D gene: .; clone size: few; CDR3 protein: CSVVTHLARANVLTF; CDR3 DNA: TGCAGCGTTGTAACTCACCTAGCTCGGGCCAACGTCCTGACTTTC
V gene: TRBV29-1; J gene: TRBJ1-2; D gene: .; clone size: .; CDR3 protein: CSVESWNYGYTF; CDR3 DNA: TGCAGCGTTGAAAGCTGGAACTATGGCTACACCTTC
V gene: TRBV18; J gene: TRBJ1-3; D gene: TRBD1; clone size: .; CDR3 protein: CASSPIAGTGGGNTIYF; CDR3 DNA: TGTGCCAGCTCGCCTATAGCCGGGACAGGGGGCGGAAACACCATATATTTT
V gene: TRBV11-2; J gene: TRBJ2-7; D gene: TRBD1; clone size: .; CDR3 protein: CASIQPGTGGYEQYF; CDR3 DNA: TGTGCCAGCATCCAACCCGGGACAGGTGGATACGAGCAGTACTTC
V gene: TRBV18; J gene: TRBJ2-1; D gene: TRBD1; clone size: .; CDR3 protein: CASSPFGQGLDNEQFF; CDR3 DNA: TGTGCCAGCTCACCCTTCGGACAGGGGCTGGACAATGAGCAGTTCTTC
V gene: TRBV5-1; J gene: TRBJ2-4; D gene: .; clone size: .; CDR3 protein: CASSLELGGAKNIQYF; CDR3 DNA: TGCGCCAGCAGCTTGGAACTGGGGGGAGCCAAAAACATTCAGTACTTC
V gene: TRBV7-9; J gene: TRBJ1-1; D gene: TRBD1; clone size: once; CDR3 protein: CSSSSDRASEAFF; CDR3 DNA: TGTTCCAGCAGCTCGGACAGGGCTAGTGAAGCTTTCTTT
V gene: TRBV28; J gene: TRBJ2-7; D gene: TRBD1; clone size: once; CDR3 protein: CASSSGQTGDPYEQYF; CDR3 DNA: TGTGCCAGCAGTTCGGGGCAGACAGGGGACCCCTACGAGCAGTACTTC
V gene: TRBV6-1; J gene: TRBJ2-1; D gene: TRBD1; clone size: .; CDR3 protein: CASSFEGALNEQFF; CDR3 DNA: TGTGCCAGCAGCTTCGAGGGGGCTTTAAATGAGCAGTTCTTC
V gene: TRBV6-1; J gene: TRBJ2-7; D gene: .; clone size: .; CDR3 protein: CASSDIYEQYF; CDR3 DNA: TGTGCCAGCAGTGATATATACGAGCAGTACTTC
V gene: TRBV2; J gene: TRBJ2-2; D gene: .; clone size: .; CDR3 protein: CASSLTANTGELFF; CDR3 DNA: TGTGCCAGCAGCCTGACAGCGAACACCGGGGAGCTGTTTTTT
V gene: TRBV19; J gene: TRBJ2-5; D gene: TRBD1; clone size: .; CDR3 protein: CASSRTGMETQYF; CDR3 DNA: TGTGCCAGTAGCAGGACAGGGATGGAGACCCAGTACTTC
V gene: TRBV5-8; J gene: TRBJ2-7; D gene: TRBD2; clone size: .; CDR3 protein: CASSLGGGDYEQYF; CDR3 DNA: TGTGCCAGCAGCTTGGGGGGGGGAGACTACGAGCAGTACTTC
V gene: TRBV4-1; J gene: TRBJ2-5; D gene: .; clone size: .; CDR3 protein: CASSQDPAGPQETQYF; CDR3 DNA: TGCGCCAGCAGCCAAGATCCAGCGGGTCCACAAGAGACCCAGTACTTC
V gene: TRBV11-2; J gene: TRBJ2-5; D gene: TRBD1; clone size: .; CDR3 protein: CASCRYRGIQETQYF; CDR3 DNA: TGTGCCAGCTGTCGTTACAGGGGTATCCAAGAGACCCAGTACTTC
V gene: TRBV25-1; J gene: TRBJ2-2; D gene: TRBD2; clone size: .; CDR3 protein: CASSELAGAGELFF; CDR3 DNA: TGTGCCAGCAGTGAACTAGCGGGCGCCGGGGAGCTGTTTTTT
V gene: TRBV27; J gene: TRBJ2-3; D gene: .; clone size: .; CDR3 protein: CASSLISGTDTQYF; CDR3 DNA: TGTGCCAGCAGTTTAATTAGCGGCACAGATACGCAGTATTTT
V gene: TRBV9; J gene: TRBJ1-2; D gene: TRBD1; clone size: .; CDR3 protein: CASTQDRGRTGPYGYTF; CDR3 DNA: TGTGCCAGCACCCAAGACAGGGGGCGTACCGGGCCCTATGGCTACACCTTC
V gene: TRBV9; J gene: TRBJ2-3; D gene: TRBD1; clone size: .; CDR3 protein: CASKVGDRNTDTQYF; CDR3 DNA: TGTGCCAGCAAAGTTGGGGACAGAAACACAGATACGCAGTATTTT